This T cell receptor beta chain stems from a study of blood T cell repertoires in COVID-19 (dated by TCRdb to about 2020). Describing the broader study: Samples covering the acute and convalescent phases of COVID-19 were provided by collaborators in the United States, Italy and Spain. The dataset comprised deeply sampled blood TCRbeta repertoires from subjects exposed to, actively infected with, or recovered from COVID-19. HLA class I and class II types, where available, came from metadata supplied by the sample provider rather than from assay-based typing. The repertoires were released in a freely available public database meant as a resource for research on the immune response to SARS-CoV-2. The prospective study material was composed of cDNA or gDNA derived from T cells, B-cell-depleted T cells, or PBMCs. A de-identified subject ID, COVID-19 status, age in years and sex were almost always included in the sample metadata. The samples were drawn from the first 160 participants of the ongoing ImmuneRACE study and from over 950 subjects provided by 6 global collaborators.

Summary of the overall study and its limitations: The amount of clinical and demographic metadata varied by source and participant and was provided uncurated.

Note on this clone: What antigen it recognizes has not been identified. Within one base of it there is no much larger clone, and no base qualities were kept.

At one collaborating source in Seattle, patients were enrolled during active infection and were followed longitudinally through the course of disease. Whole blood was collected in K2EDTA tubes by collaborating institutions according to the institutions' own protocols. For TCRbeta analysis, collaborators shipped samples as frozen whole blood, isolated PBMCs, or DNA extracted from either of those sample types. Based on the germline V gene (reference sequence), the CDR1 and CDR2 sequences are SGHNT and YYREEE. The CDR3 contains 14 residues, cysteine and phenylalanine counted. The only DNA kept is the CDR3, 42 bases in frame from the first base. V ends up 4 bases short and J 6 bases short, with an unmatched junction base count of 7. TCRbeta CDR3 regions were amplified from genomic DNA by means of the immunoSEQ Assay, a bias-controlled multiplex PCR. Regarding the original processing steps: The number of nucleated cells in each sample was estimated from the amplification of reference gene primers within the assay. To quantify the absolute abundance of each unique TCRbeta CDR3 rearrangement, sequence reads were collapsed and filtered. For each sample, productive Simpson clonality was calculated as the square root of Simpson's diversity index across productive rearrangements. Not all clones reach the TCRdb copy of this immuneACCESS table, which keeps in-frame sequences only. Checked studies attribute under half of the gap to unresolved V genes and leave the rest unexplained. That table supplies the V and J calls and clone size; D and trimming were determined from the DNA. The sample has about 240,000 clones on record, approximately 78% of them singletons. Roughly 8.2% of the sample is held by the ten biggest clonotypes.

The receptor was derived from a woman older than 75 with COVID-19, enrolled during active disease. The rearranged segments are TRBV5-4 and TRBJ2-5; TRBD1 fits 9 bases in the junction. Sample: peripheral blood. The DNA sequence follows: TGTGCCAGCAGCCCCACGGGACAGGGTCAGACCCAGTACTTC. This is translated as CASSPTGQGQTQYF.